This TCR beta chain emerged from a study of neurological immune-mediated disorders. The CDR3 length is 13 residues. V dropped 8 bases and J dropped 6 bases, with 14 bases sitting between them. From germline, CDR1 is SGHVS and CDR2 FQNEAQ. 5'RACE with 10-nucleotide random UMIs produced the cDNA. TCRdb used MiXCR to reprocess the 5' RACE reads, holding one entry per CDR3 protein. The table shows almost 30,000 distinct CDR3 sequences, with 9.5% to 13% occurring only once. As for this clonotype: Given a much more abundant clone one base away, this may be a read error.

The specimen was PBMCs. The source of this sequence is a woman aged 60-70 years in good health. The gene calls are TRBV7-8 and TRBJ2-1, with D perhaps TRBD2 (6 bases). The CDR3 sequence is CASSSAGCNEQFF. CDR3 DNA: TGTGCCAGCTCGAGTGCGGGGTGCAATGAGCAGTTCTTC.